The TCR beta chain under discussion was sequenced for a study of shared clonotypes between healthy human individuals. Findings and limits, study-wide: Memory subsets generally showed smaller estimated richness than naive subsets did.

Of note for this clone: Its antigen is still unknown.

Clones were sequenced by immunoSEQ multiplex PCR, and TCRdb holds only the in-frame ones, with some missing. The sample includes 2 million to 2.5 million clones, approximately 94% of them seen just once. The specimen was naive CD4+ T cells from PBMCs. Subset defined: CD45RA+ positively selected. The TCR was taken from a man in his late teens or twenties in good health. Some clones in this sample may be carry-over from other donors' samples.

CDR3 residues: CASSLVEGMGYGYTF. In DNA, the CDR3 is TGTGCCAGCAGCTTGGTTGAGGGTATGGGCTATGGCTACACCTTC. J is TRBJ1-2 and V is TRBV5-4, with D hard to call. Per germline, CDR1 SGHNT and CDR2 YYREEE (reference sequence). This CDR3 region has 15 residues. V was shortened by 0 bases and J by 4 bases, with 13 bases between the two germline ends.